Listed below are T cell receptor beta chains from one sample, sequenced in a study of radiation and T cells in renal cell carcinoma. Only in-frame clones appear in the TCRdb table, and some are missing; sequencing was by immunoSEQ multiplex PCR. The sample lists 65,000 or so clones; about 80% were seen once. Sequencing used blood, obtained from a patient whose treatment included radiotherapy and nephrectomy. Receptor source: a man aged 55 to 70 with renal cell carcinoma. CDR3s include the opening cysteine and the closing phenylalanine or tryptophan. The D gene is left open where the match is weak. Only part of the rows carry a size: once, few, many, or a class if the clone is expanded.

v_call: TRBV9
d_call: -
clone_size: -
j_call: TRBJ2-1
cdr3_nt: TGTGCCAGCAGCGTAGGGGATAGATCCCGGAATGAGCAGTTCTTC
cdr3_aa: CASSVGDRSRNEQFF

v_call: TRBV5-1
d_call: TRBD2
clone_size: -
j_call: TRBJ2-2
cdr3_nt: TGCGCCAGCAGCTACAGCGGGACTAGCGGGGAAGGGAACACCGGGGAGCTGTTTTTT
cdr3_aa: CASSYSGTSGEGNTGELFF

v_call: TRBV19
d_call: -
clone_size: -
j_call: TRBJ2-2
cdr3_nt: TGTGCCAGTAGTATCATTTCTTCGGGCACCGGGGAGCTGTTTTTT
cdr3_aa: CASSIISSGTGELFF

v_call: TRBV9
d_call: -
clone_size: -
j_call: TRBJ2-7
cdr3_nt: TGTGCCAGCAGCGCTCACGGGACGGTTAGCTCCTACGAGCAGTACTTC
cdr3_aa: CASSAHGTVSSYEQYF

v_call: TRBV19
d_call: -
clone_size: -
j_call: TRBJ2-5
cdr3_nt: TGTGCCAGTAGTATAGATCGAGAGACCCAGTACTTC
cdr3_aa: CASSIDRETQYF

v_call: TRBV10-1
d_call: -
clone_size: -
j_call: TRBJ2-5
cdr3_nt: TGCGCCAGCAGTGCACAGGCGTACCAAGAGACCCAGTACTTC
cdr3_aa: CASSAQAYQETQYF

v_call: TRBV28
d_call: TRBD1
clone_size: -
j_call: TRBJ1-5
cdr3_nt: TGTGCCAGCAGTTTGCAAACAGGGGGCAATCAGCCCCAGCATTTT
cdr3_aa: CASSLQTGGNQPQHF

v_call: TRBV27
d_call: TRBD1
clone_size: -
j_call: TRBJ1-5
cdr3_nt: TGTGCCAGCAGCCTCTGGACAGGGGGAAGCAATCAGCCCCAGCATTTT
cdr3_aa: CASSLWTGGSNQPQHF

v_call: TRBV19
d_call: -
clone_size: -
j_call: TRBJ2-1
cdr3_nt: TGTGCCAGTAGTATAGTCGGGAGCAATGAGCAGTTCTTC
cdr3_aa: CASSIVGSNEQFF

v_call: TRBV7-2
d_call: -
clone_size: -
j_call: TRBJ2-3
cdr3_nt: TGTGCCAGCACCAATTACTTAGAGACAGATACGCAGTATTTT
cdr3_aa: CASTNYLETDTQYF

v_call: TRBV19
d_call: -
clone_size: -
j_call: TRBJ1-1
cdr3_nt: TGTGCCACCCGGACGGGGGGGGAAGCTTTCTTT
cdr3_aa: CATRTGGEAFF

v_call: TRBV4-2
d_call: TRBD2
clone_size: -
j_call: TRBJ2-1
cdr3_nt: TGTGCCAGCAGCCGTGCGGGAGGCGTGTTCTTC
cdr3_aa: CASSRAGGVFF

v_call: TRBV19
d_call: -
clone_size: -
j_call: TRBJ1-3
cdr3_nt: TGTGCCAGTACCCGGACGGGGAGGGCTGGAAACACCATATATTTT
cdr3_aa: CASTRTGRAGNTIYF

v_call: TRBV18
d_call: TRBD1
clone_size: -
j_call: TRBJ2-1
cdr3_nt: TGTGCCAGCTCACCCAGGGACAGGGTCTGGGATGAGCAGTTCTTC
cdr3_aa: CASSPRDRVWDEQFF

v_call: TRBV2
d_call: -
clone_size: -
j_call: TRBJ2-2
cdr3_nt: TGTGCCAGCAGGGACACCGGGGAGCTGTTTTTT
cdr3_aa: CASRDTGELFF

v_call: TRBV14
d_call: -
clone_size: -
j_call: TRBJ2-3
cdr3_nt: TGTGCCAGCAAGTCCGGGACCTACGGATTCGATACGCAGTATTTT
cdr3_aa: CASKSGTYGFDTQYF

v_call: TRBV9
d_call: -
clone_size: few
j_call: TRBJ1-2
cdr3_nt: TGTGCCAGCAGCGAGGGCCCTGACAGATCTTATGGCTACACCTTC
cdr3_aa: CASSEGPDRSYGYTF

v_call: TRBV6-1
d_call: TRBD1
clone_size: -
j_call: TRBJ1-2
cdr3_nt: TGTGCCAGCAGCCCGGGACAGGAGTACTATGGCTACACCTTC
cdr3_aa: CASSPGQEYYGYTF

v_call: TRBV5-1
d_call: TRBD2
clone_size: -
j_call: TRBJ2-3
cdr3_nt: TGCGCCAGCAGCCTCGGTCATACCGGGACTAGCGGGAGGGATACGCAGTATTTT
cdr3_aa: CASSLGHTGTSGRDTQYF

v_call: TRBV7-6
d_call: -
clone_size: few
j_call: TRBJ1-1
cdr3_nt: TGTGCCAGCAGGTTCGATAACAAAATGAACACTGAAGCTTTCTTT
cdr3_aa: CASRFDNKMNTEAFF

v_call: TRBV6-6
d_call: -
clone_size: -
j_call: TRBJ2-7
cdr3_nt: TGTGCCAGCAGTCCAATGGAGTATCAGGGGACCTACGAGCAGTACTTC
cdr3_aa: CASSPMEYQGTYEQYF

v_call: TRBV6-5
d_call: TRBD2
clone_size: -
j_call: TRBJ2-7
cdr3_nt: TGTGCCAGCAGTTTTCTAGCGGGGGGCGCCTACGAGCAGTACTTC
cdr3_aa: CASSFLAGGAYEQYF

v_call: TRBV30
d_call: -
clone_size: -
j_call: TRBJ2-2
cdr3_nt: TGTGCCTGGAGTGTTCGGGGCGCCGGGGAGCTGTTTTTT
cdr3_aa: CAWSVRGAGELFF

v_call: TRBV18
d_call: -
clone_size: -
j_call: TRBJ2-2
cdr3_nt: TGTGCCAGCTCACCACCGGGGGAGTTAGCGGTGTTCACCGGGGAGCTGTTTTTT
cdr3_aa: CASSPPGELAVFTGELFF

v_call: TRBV11-2
d_call: -
clone_size: few
j_call: TRBJ2-5
cdr3_nt: TGTGCCAGCAGTCCCGGCTGGGAGACCCAGTACTTC
cdr3_aa: CASSPGWETQYF

v_call: TRBV9
d_call: -
clone_size: many
j_call: TRBJ1-2
cdr3_nt: TGTGCCAGCAGCGTAGAGGCAGGGCCTGTACCTCATGGCTACACCTTC
cdr3_aa: CASSVEAGPVPHGYTF

v_call: TRBV5-1
d_call: -
clone_size: -
j_call: TRBJ1-1
cdr3_nt: TGCGCCACTTGGGGGCCGGACACTGAAGCTTTCTTT
cdr3_aa: CATWGPDTEAFF

v_call: TRBV7-2
d_call: TRBD2
clone_size: -
j_call: TRBJ2-2
cdr3_nt: TGTGCCAGCAGCGCCAAGACTAGCTCCACCGGGGAGCTGTTTTTT
cdr3_aa: CASSAKTSSTGELFF

v_call: TRBV29-1
d_call: TRBD1
clone_size: -
j_call: TRBJ2-2
cdr3_nt: TGCAGCACACAGGGGTCGAACACCGGGGAGCTGTTTTTT
cdr3_aa: CSTQGSNTGELFF

v_call: TRBV9
d_call: -
clone_size: -
j_call: TRBJ2-4
cdr3_nt: TGTGCCAGCAGCGTAACTACAGGGACCCTAGCCAAAAACATTCAGTACTTC
cdr3_aa: CASSVTTGTLAKNIQYF

v_call: TRBV5-4
d_call: TRBD1
clone_size: -
j_call: TRBJ2-7
cdr3_nt: TGTGCCAGCAGCTTGCCTGGGACAGGGAGGGATGGCGAGCAGTACTTC
cdr3_aa: CASSLPGTGRDGEQYF

v_call: TRBV6-5
d_call: -
clone_size: once
j_call: TRBJ1-4
cdr3_nt: TGTGCCAGTCGGTCAAGAGGCGAAAAACTGTTTTTT
cdr3_aa: CASRSRGEKLFF

v_call: TRBV5-1
d_call: -
clone_size: -
j_call: TRBJ2-5
cdr3_nt: TGCGCCAGCAGCGGAGGTGAGACCCAGTACTTC
cdr3_aa: CASSGGETQYF

v_call: TRBV7-8
d_call: -
clone_size: -
j_call: TRBJ2-4
cdr3_nt: TGTGCCAGCAGCTTAGGATTCGGAGCCAAAAACATTCAGTACTTC
cdr3_aa: CASSLGFGAKNIQYF

v_call: TRBV19
d_call: -
clone_size: -
j_call: TRBJ1-4
cdr3_nt: TGTGCCAGTAGTATTTCAGGTGCAACTAATGAAAAACTGTTTTTT
cdr3_aa: CASSISGATNEKLFF

v_call: TRBV7-8
d_call: -
clone_size: -
j_call: TRBJ2-2
cdr3_nt: TGTGCCAGCAGCCCTACCGGGACACCGGGCGGCGGGGAGCTGTTTTTT
cdr3_aa: CASSPTGTPGGGELFF

v_call: TRBV9
d_call: -
clone_size: once
j_call: TRBJ2-1
cdr3_nt: TGTGCCAGCAGCGGGACGGACGAGAATGAGCAGTTCTTC
cdr3_aa: CASSGTDENEQFF

v_call: TRBV7-5
d_call: -
clone_size: -
j_call: TRBJ1-5
cdr3_nt: TGTGCCAGAAGCTTAGGGACAGGGGGGTGGCAGCCCCAGCATTTT
cdr3_aa: CARSLGTGGWQPQHF

v_call: TRBV4-3
d_call: -
clone_size: few
j_call: TRBJ2-3
cdr3_nt: TGCGCCAGCAGCCAACAATCATCCCGGCTGGGTGGGCAGTATTTT
cdr3_aa: CASSQQSSRLGGQYF

v_call: TRBV6-6
d_call: -
clone_size: -
j_call: TRBJ2-5
cdr3_nt: TGTGCCAGCAAACAGGGTTCCCAAGAGACCCAGTACTTC
cdr3_aa: CASKQGSQETQYF

v_call: TRBV6-1
d_call: -
clone_size: -
j_call: TRBJ2-5
cdr3_nt: TGTGCCAGCAGTGAGATCCAAGAGACCCAGTACTTC
cdr3_aa: CASSEIQETQYF

v_call: TRBV9
d_call: -
clone_size: once
j_call: TRBJ2-3
cdr3_nt: TGTGCCAGCAGCGTAGTCGGCTCCACAGATACGCAGTATTTT
cdr3_aa: CASSVVGSTDTQYF

v_call: TRBV23-1
d_call: -
clone_size: -
j_call: TRBJ2-6
cdr3_nt: TGCGCCAGCAGTCAGACCCTTCCAGGGACCCCCTCTGGGGCCAACGTCCTGACTTTC
cdr3_aa: CASSQTLPGTPSGANVLTF

v_call: TRBV7-2
d_call: -
clone_size: once
j_call: TRBJ2-2
cdr3_nt: TGTGCCAGCAGCTTACCAGGGATCACCGGGGAGCTGTTTTTT
cdr3_aa: CASSLPGITGELFF